The present TCR beta chain was sequenced within a study of blood T cell repertoires in COVID-19. This CDR3 is built from 14 residues. Per the germline V gene, CDR1 is SGHRS and CDR2 is YFSETQ. V lost 3 bases to trimming and J lost 7 bases; unmatched junction nucleotides: 2. Libraries were prepared by immunoSEQ multiplex PCR; TCRdb keeps only in-frame clonotypes and omits some of them. The repertoire includes fewer than 130,000 clones, roughly 85% of them detected once, and about a sixth sits in the top ten. The chain joins TRBV5-1 to TRBJ2-1; 12 bases map to TRBD2. The TCR comes from an elderly woman with active or convalescent COVID-19. Sequenced: peripheral blood. CDR3 nucleotides: TGCGCCAGCAGCTCTGGACTAGCGGGGAATGAGCAGTTCTTC. Translating gives CASSSGLAGNEQFF.